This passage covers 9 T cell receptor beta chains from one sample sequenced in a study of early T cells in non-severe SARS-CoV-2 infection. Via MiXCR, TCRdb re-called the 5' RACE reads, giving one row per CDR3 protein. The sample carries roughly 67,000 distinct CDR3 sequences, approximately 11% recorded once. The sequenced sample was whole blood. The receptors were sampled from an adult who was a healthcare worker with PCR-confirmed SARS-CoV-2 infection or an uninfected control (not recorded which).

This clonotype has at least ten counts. The CDR3 DNA reads as TGTGCCACCAAAGGACAGGGTTGGACAGATACGCAGTATTTT. It is translated as CATKGQGWTDTQYF. The rearrangement links TRBV24-1 to TRBJ2-3; 8 nucleotides match TRBD1. J lost 3 bases, V lost 8 bases, and 6 bases had no gene match. The germline CDR1 and CDR2 sequences are KGHDR and SFDVKD. The CDR3 has 14 amino acids.

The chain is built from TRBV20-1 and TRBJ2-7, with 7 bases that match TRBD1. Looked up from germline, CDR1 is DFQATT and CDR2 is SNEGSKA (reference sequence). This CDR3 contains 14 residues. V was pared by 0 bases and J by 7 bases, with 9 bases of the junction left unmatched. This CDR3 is CSAREDRKAREQYF. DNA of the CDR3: TGCAGTGCTAGAGAGGACAGGAAAGCACGAGAGCAGTACTTC.

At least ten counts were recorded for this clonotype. As DNA, the CDR3 is TGTGCCAGCAGCCTCCCTGGGACCCAGTACTTC. Protein product: CASSLPGTQYF. The gene calls are TRBV28 and TRBJ2-5; D is unresolved. Germline V CDR1 and CDR2: MDHEN, SYDVKM. The CDR3 consists of 11 residues. V shed 6 bases and J shed 7 bases, with 9 bases lying between them. The variable domain in full, with the rest retrieved from reference TRBV28 and TRBJ2-5, is DVKVTQSSRYLVKRTGEKVFLECVQDMDHENMFWYRQDPGLGLRLIYFSYDVKMKEKGDIPEGYSVSREKKERFSLILESASTNQTSMYLCASSLPGTQYFGPGTRLLVL.

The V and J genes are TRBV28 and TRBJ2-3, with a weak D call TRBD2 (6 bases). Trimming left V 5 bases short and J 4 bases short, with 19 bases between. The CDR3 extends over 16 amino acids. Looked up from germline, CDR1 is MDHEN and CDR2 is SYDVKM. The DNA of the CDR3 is TGTGCCAGCAGTCGACTAGACCCCGAATCGGCAGATACGCAGTATTTT. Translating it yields CASSRLDPESADTQYF. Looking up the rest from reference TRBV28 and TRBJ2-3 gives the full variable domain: DVKVTQSSRYLVKRTGEKVFLECVQDMDHENMFWYRQDPGLGLRLIYFSYDVKMKEKGDIPEGYSVSREKKERFSLILESASTNQTSMYLCASSRLDPESADTQYFGPGTRLTVL.

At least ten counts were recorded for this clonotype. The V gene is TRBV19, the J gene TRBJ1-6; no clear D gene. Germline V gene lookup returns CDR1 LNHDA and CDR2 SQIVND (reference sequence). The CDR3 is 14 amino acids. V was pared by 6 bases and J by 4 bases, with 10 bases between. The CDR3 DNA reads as TGTGCCAGTAGAATGGCGGAATATAATTCACCCCTCCACTTT. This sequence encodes CASRMAEYNSPLHF.

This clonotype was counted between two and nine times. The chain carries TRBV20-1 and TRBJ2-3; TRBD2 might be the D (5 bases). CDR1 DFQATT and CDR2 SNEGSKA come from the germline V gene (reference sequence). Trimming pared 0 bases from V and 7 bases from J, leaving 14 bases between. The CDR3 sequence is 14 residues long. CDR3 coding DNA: TGCAGTGCTAGAGATAGAGGGCGCGGAAATACGCAGTATTTT. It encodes CSARDRGRGNTQYF.

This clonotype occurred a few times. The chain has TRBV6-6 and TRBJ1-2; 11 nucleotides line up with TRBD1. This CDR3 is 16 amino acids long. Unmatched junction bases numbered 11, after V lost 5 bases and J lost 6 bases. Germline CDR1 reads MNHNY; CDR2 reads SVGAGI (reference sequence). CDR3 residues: CASSPPGQGGRDGYTF. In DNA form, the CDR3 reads TGTGCCAGCAGTCCACCGGGACAGGGGGGGAGGGATGGCTACACCTTC.

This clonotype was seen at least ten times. The CDR3 region is CASSPFSTKEAFF. CDR3 DNA: TGTGCCAGCAGTCCATTTTCCACCAAGGAAGCTTTCTTT. The genes are TRBV3-1 and TRBJ1-1; no clear D. Germline CDR1 LGHDT, CDR2 YNNKEL (reference sequence). The V end lost 6 bases, the J end lost 8 bases, and 16 bases lay between the germline ends. There are 13 residues in the CDR3.

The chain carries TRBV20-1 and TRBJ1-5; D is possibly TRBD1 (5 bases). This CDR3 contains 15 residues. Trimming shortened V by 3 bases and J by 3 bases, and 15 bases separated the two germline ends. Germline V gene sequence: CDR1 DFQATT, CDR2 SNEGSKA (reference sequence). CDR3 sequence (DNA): TGCAGTGCTAGGTCGGGACGGCTGTCCAATCAGCCCCAGCATTTT. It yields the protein CSARSGRLSNQPQHF.